This T cell receptor beta chain was profiled in a study of regulatory T cells in long-lasting Graves disease (dated by TCRdb to the early 2020s). Broadly, across the study: Newly diagnosed Graves' disease patients had taken antithyroid drugs for less than 3 months. A total of about 35 samples underwent TCR sequencing, from around 13 patients with persistent Graves' disease and around 20 patients with newly diagnosed Graves' disease. The study was registered as a clinical trial and conducted in China. This study used TCR sequencing and RNA sequencing of peripheral blood to compare persistent Graves' disease patients against newly diagnosed Graves' disease patients.

The label giving this sample's time point can be read as: newly diagnosed GD, antithyroid drugs for less than 3 months. For both TCR sequencing and RNA sequencing, RNA was extracted from PBMCs in TRIzol. Graves' disease was diagnosed according to American Thyroid Association guidelines. Recruitment of patients was carried out at an endocrinology department in Xi'an, China. From each patient, 8 to 10 milliliters of peripheral blood was collected into an EDTA anticoagulant tube. Ficoll Paque Plus density gradient separation was used to isolate PBMCs, and no further T cell sorting was done. An Agilent 2100 Bioanalyzer and agarose gel were used to check RNA quality, while a NanoDrop 2000 measured RNA concentration. What the research found in general, with its limitations: Compared with newly diagnosed patients, persistent Graves' disease patients had lower TCR Shannon entropy and fewer highly expanded clones, which suggests clonal expansion. Persistent patients shared more public clonotypes among themselves (around 2,500) than newly diagnosed patients did (nearly 1,000). The authors noted that the small sample size was a limitation that may lower accuracy. TRBV28, TRBJ1-2 and TRBJ2-5 were preferentially used in persistent disease, while TRBV20-1 and TRBJ2-1 were favored in newly diagnosed disease. Sequencing and analysis were limited to the TCR beta chain. Only peripheral blood was studied, because thyroid tissue, the primary lesion, was inaccessible.

A remark on this clonotype: Its recognized antigen is unknown. One base away there is no much larger clone; base qualities are not given.

Libraries were made using multiplex PCR. The listed sequencing device is Illumina HiSeq 4000. CDR3 regions were amplified by Arm-PCR with iRepertoire HTBI primers to construct TCR beta libraries. PCR products were gel purified before sequencing. The authors' analysis ran thus. Gene usage analysis of CDR3 amino acid clonotypes relied on the 60 or so TRBV and more than twelve TRBJ segments identified across samples. COPE and FqMerger were used to merge filtered high-quality paired reads into contigs. Contigs were aligned with BLAST to IMGT TRBV, TRBD and TRBJ reference genes, and CDR3 was defined per IMGT. Clonotypes above 0.1% frequency were classified as highly expanded clones. Shannon entropy was used to measure repertoire diversity, and the Gini coefficient was used to measure V-J evenness. Public clonotypes were defined as clonotypes shared by more than one individual. Clones were called with MiXCR by TCRdb after fastp trimmed the public reads at Q25, and only in-frame beta chains were retained. A single entry per CDR3 protein holds the most common genes and DNA from its merged rows. What appears here as the V and J calls and clone size reflects TCRdb's work, not the paper's. In this sample the table shows a few hundred thousand distinct CDR3 sequences, 15% to 20% of which occur a single time. The ten largest clones represent about 25% of the sample.

Between the V and J ends, shortened by 8 bases and 3 bases respectively, the junction contains 6 bases. The germline V gene encodes CDR1 SEHNR and CDR2 FQNEAQ (reference sequence). From its cysteine to its phenylalanine, the CDR3 spans 11 amino acids. Of all the DNA, just the CDR3 is kept, 33 bases in frame from base 1. These data were also filed under a second study, of T cells in Graves' hyperthyroidism and ophthalmopathy. The second study also describes: A patient counted as having stable Graves' hyperthyroidism if no progression to ophthalmopathy occurred over 18 months of follow-up. Hyperthyroidism patients were aged 18 to 65 years and newly diagnosed, with disease duration of less than 2 months. Any patient with an uncontrolled infection, another autoimmune disease, pregnancy or lactation was excluded. Diagnoses were based on clinical symptoms, serum thyroxine and TRAb, thyroid ultrasound and orbital computed tomography. For the first round of RT-PCR on the TCR CDR3, the HTBI primer set was used together with the Qiagen OneStep RT-PCR kit. Most expanded thyroid clonotypes (frequency above 0.001) were also detected in blood, suggesting blood repertoires may reflect thyroid immune responses. In cross-validation, a model built on a 13 V-J signature told ophthalmopathy apart from stable hyperthyroidism with 87.88% sensitivity and about 81% specificity, and in testing the same model reached 80%/75%. In validation, the model predicted progression to ophthalmopathy a median of about 6.8 months before onset, with over 55% sensitivity and 72.22% specificity. To identify TCR V-J signatures that set the groups apart, the researchers used a discovery cohort of 90 to 100 patients, made up of 40 to 45 with Graves' ophthalmopathy and some 56 with stable Graves' hyperthyroidism. Prospective prediction of ophthalmopathy was tested in an independent validation cohort consisting of 18 to 20 hyperthyroidism patients and over 15 patients who later progressed to ophthalmopathy. For training and testing, the 100 or so patients in the discovery cohort were randomly divided in a 7:3 ratio. The study also compared thyroid tissue and blood T-cell repertoires from a handful of Graves' hyperthyroidism patients. After blood sampling, hyperthyroidism patients were treated with methimazole at a starting dose of 30 mg daily, and ophthalmopathy patients were treated with high-dose intravenous methylprednisolone. The libraries were constructed in a second round of multiplex PCR and then size-selected and purified. Sequencing of the libraries was done on an Illumina HiSeq2000 using paired-end 100 bp reads. SOAPnuke was used to process the raw data, removing reads that contained adapters or uncalled bases, had a mean Phred below 15, or lacked an exact match to the constant primer or identifier. COPE v1.2.5 was used to merge the high-quality paired reads, and each unique nucleotide sequence was defined as a clonotype. Clonotypes were aligned to IMGT TRBV, TRBD and TRBJ reference segments using MiTCR v1.1. The analysis included only V-J combinations with a frequency above 0.0001, which together covered more than 99% of the repertoires. A TCS score was defined as the ratio of F50 (clonal expansion) to E x V (chaos), with BLOSUM62-based TCRdist applied between CDR3 peptides within each V-J. Welch's t-statistics and random forest reduced approximately 520 V-J features to 13, which were used in a naive Bayes classifier (R e1071). Sample size was not statistically predetermined, and blinding of investigators to group allocation was not performed. The paper describes TCR Vbeta CDR3 sequencing of 135 peripheral blood samples, made up of 43 ophthalmopathy patients, some 80 hyperthyroidism patients and 17 progressor patients.

Here the chain combines TRBV7-9 and TRBJ2-3, with the D segment identity uncertain. This TCR derives from a woman aged 18-29 years with Graves disease. Donor details come from another sample of the same person, matched by shared clones. The sequenced sample was peripheral blood mononuclear cells (PBMCs), obtained at new diagnosis, from a patient treated with antithyroid drugs. The DNA reads TGTGCCAGCGGAATTACAGATACGCAGTATTTT. Translated, this gives CASGITDTQYF.